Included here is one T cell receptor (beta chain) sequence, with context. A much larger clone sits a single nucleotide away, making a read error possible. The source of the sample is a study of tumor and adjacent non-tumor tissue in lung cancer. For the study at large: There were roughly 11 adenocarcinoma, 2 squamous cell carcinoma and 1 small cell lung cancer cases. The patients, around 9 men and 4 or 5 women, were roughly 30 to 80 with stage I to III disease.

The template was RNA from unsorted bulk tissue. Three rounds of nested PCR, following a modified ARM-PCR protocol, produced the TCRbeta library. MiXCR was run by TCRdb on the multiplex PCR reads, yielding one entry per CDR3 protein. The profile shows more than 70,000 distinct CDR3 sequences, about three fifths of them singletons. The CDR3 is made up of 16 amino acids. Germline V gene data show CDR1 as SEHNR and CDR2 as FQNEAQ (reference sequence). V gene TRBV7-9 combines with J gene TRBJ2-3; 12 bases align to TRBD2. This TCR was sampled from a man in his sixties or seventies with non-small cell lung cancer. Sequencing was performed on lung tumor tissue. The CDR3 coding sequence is TGTGCCAGCAGCCAAGGGACTAGCGGGCGCACATATACGCAGTATTTT. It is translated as CASSQGTSGRTYTQYF.